Listed below are T cell receptor beta chains from one sample, sequenced in a study of T cell responses to AZD1222 COVID-19 vaccine. The method was immunoSEQ multiplex PCR; TCRdb's version includes in-frame clones alone and lacks a portion of them. The sample consists of about 140,000 clones, roughly 90% of them appearing once. The sample was peripheral blood, taken on day 0 of AZD1222 vaccination. These receptors were obtained from an adult in good health. CDR3s include the opening cysteine and the closing phenylalanine or tryptophan.

j_gene	v_gene	CDR3aa
TRBJ1-2	TRBV12-3/TRBV12-4	CASSSEGGGYTF
TRBJ1-3	TRBV7-9	CASSLREAGNTIYF
TRBJ2-1	TRBV11-2	CASSLAGTSGSSYNEQFF
TRBJ1-1	TRBV27	CASSLLQGAVAFF
TRBJ1-5	TRBV27	CASTLFMGSGQPQHF
TRBJ2-5	TRBV7-2	CASSSGLAGVETQYF
TRBJ2-7	TRBV4-1	CASSQDSGIDSLTYEQYF
TRBJ1-5	TRBV24-1	CATSDGYTAGVNQPQHF
TRBJ1-4	TRBV5-4	CASSSKTGDEKLFF
TRBJ2-7	TRBV5-1	CASSLTGDPYEQYF
TRBJ1-2	TRBV5-1	CASSLASGDYGYTF
TRBJ2-6	TRBV18	CASSPQGTGANVLTF
TRBJ2-3	TRBV9	CASSVTGGSDTQYF
TRBJ2-7	TRBV6-5	CASSYSAGEQYF
TRBJ2-7	TRBV4-1	CASSTKTSGVSYEQYF
TRBJ2-3	TRBV5-5	CASSFPRGGGTDTQYF
TRBJ1-2	TRBV3-1/TRBV3-2	CASSQDASGGYTF
TRBJ2-2	TRBV6-4	CASSDAAGGRAGELFF
TRBJ2-5	TRBV3-1/TRBV3-2	CASSQGLVGETQYF
TRBJ2-7	TRBV19	CASSSPGQRYEQYF
TRBJ2-7	TRBV9	CASSVEGRGIEQYF
TRBJ2-5	TRBV27	CASSFGGQETQYF
TRBJ1-2	TRBV4-3	CASSHRTGYGYTF
TRBJ1-5	TRBV28	CASTYGGDGNQPQHF
TRBJ2-5	TRBV7-6	CASSLEDVTWISETQYF
TRBJ2-3	TRBV11-2	CASSFSKAPTDTQYF
TRBJ1-5	TRBV15	CATSRDIPLQPQHF
TRBJ1-4	TRBV5-1	CASSLETGGDEKLFF
TRBJ1-4	TRBV29-1	CSGSKGGEKLFF
TRBJ1-2	TRBV4-1	CASSQDPGANYGYTF
TRBJ1-1	TRBV5-8	CASSFRRGTEAFF
TRBJ2-1	TRBV7-8	CASSPGLAGSSYNEQFF
TRBJ2-2	TRBV9	CASSVPRWDKRNTGELFF
TRBJ2-2	TRBV27	CASSLSWTTGELFF
TRBJ2-7	TRBV30	CAWRFRTVSYEQYF
TRBJ1-4	TRBV11-2	CASSPLGSRGNEKLFF
TRBJ2-1	TRBV7-9	CASEGGGYNEQFF
TRBJ2-7	TRBV19	CASSGGLAASLFYEQYF
TRBJ1-2	TRBV25-1	CASSDPRDGKGGYTF
TRBJ2-3	TRBV10-1	CASSESLGSPSTDTQYF